This T cell receptor (beta chain) was documented in a study of a mutant IDH1 vaccine in newly diagnosed glioma. Across the whole study: There were about 62% males and about 38% females among treated patients, whose mean age was approximately 41 years. Study results and caveats: Apparently unrelated to pseudoprogression were changes in the top peripheral T cell clonotypes.

Time point of the sample: week 23, last vaccination. Doses of 300 ug of mutant IDH1 20-mer peptide were given with topical imiquimod. Newly diagnosed WHO grade 3 or 4 IDH1-mutant, ATRX-lost astrocytomas were identified in the donors. Measured with immunoSEQ multiplex PCR; TCRdb has only the in-frame clones, and not every one. The sample records about 82,000 clones, 75% to 85% being singletons. Only one count was recorded for this clone. Antigen: not known. The V gene lost 6 bases and the J gene lost 1 base, with 9 bases spanning the gap. This CDR3 has 13 residues. Germline V CDR1 and CDR2: KGHSH, LQKENI.

The chain uses TRBV18 and TRBJ1-1; D possibly corresponds to TRBD1 (5 bases). Here the sequenced sample was PBMCs, taken from a glioma patient whose treatment included an IDH1 peptide vaccine. The receptor comes from a young man with glioma. Some clones in this sample may be carry-over from other donors' samples. The CDR3 here is CASSLDRNTEAFF. CDR3 DNA sequence: TGTGCCAGCTCCCTAGACAGGAACACTGAAGCTTTCTTT.